The text below deals with one TCR beta chain. The sample comes from a study of shared clonotypes between healthy human individuals. Naive CD8 cells lacked CD45RO and underwent positive selection for CCR7, leaving out terminally differentiated effector memory CD45RA+ cells. V shed 2 bases and J shed 4 bases, with 11 bases lying between them. The CDR3 runs 14 residues. Germline V CDR1 and CDR2: PRHDT, FYEKMQ (reference sequence). Repertoires were generated with immunoSEQ multiplex PCR, while TCRdb's copy carries only in-frame clones and drops some. This table has about 2.1 million clones, 85% to 95% appearing once.

The TCR originated in a man between 18 and 29 years old in good health. Some clones in this sample may be carry-over from other donors' samples. The chain carries TRBV13 and TRBJ1-1, with D uncertain. The sequencing input was naive CD8+ T cells from PBMCs. The CDR3, as DNA: TGTGCCAGCAGCTTACAAGAGGGTTCCACTGAAGCTTTCTTT. Translation gives CASSLQEGSTEAFF.